The 5 T cell receptor beta chains presented below share a single source sample, sequenced in a study of early T cells in non-severe SARS-CoV-2 infection (dated by TCRdb to the early 2020s). The library came from 5' RACE. The sequencer listed for this sample is NextSeq 500. In-frame beta chains were kept once TCRdb had trimmed the public reads at Q25 with fastp and called clones with MiXCR. Entries are consolidated by CDR3 protein sequence, retaining the most common genes and DNA. The sample table records 25,000 to 35,000 distinct CDR3 sequences; 6% to 7% of these occur just once. About a third of the sample is held by the ten biggest clonotypes. The sequencing input was whole blood. These receptors all come from an adult who was a healthcare worker with PCR-confirmed SARS-CoV-2 infection or an uninfected control (not recorded which).

This clonotype appeared many times. The chain carries TRBV18 and TRBJ2-1; D is perhaps TRBD1 (6 bases). Germline values: CDR1 KGHSH, CDR2 LQKENI. Trimming removed 6 bases at V and 4 bases at J, with 16 bases between. CDR3 size: 15 residues. Here the CDR3 DNA reads TGTGCCAGCTCGCCGTCCCAGGGGTCATACAATGAGCAGTTCTTC. Translation gives CASSPSQGSYNEQFF.

This clonotype has at least ten counts. This sequence joins TRBV6-5 and TRBJ2-7; 7 positions agree with TRBD1. Germline assignment: CDR1 MNHEY and CDR2 SVGAGI. V was pared by 0 bases and J by 0 bases, with 5 bases of the junction left unmatched. This CDR3 is built from 16 residues. CDR3 bases: TGTGCCAGCAGTTACTCGATTTCAGGGGGCTCCTACGAGCAGTACTTC. This codes for CASSYSISGGSYEQYF.

This clonotype was picked up many times. One end of the junction varies from germline; a read error may be responsible. The chain carries TRBV7-7 and TRBJ2-1; TRBD2 aligns across 7 bases. This CDR3 comprises 12 residues. Looked up from germline, CDR1 is SSHAT and CDR2 is FNYEAQ (reference sequence). CDR3: CASSPRAGEQFF. The CDR3 DNA sequence: TGTGCTAGCAGCCCACGAGCGGGAGAGCAGTTCTTC.

At least ten counts were recorded for this clonotype. The chain links TRBV7-9 to TRBJ1-2; 8 bases agree with TRBD1. From germline, CDR1 is SEHNR and CDR2 FQNEAQ (reference sequence). The CDR3 is 15 amino acids. Unmatched junction bases numbered 9, after V lost 5 bases and J lost 4 bases. The CDR3 DNA is TGTGCCAGCAGCCCCGGACAGGGCGCTACCTATGGCTACACCTTC. This encodes CASSPGQGATYGYTF.

The sample holds many counts of this clonotype. The CDR3 sequence: CASSPIRGSNQPQHF. Here the CDR3 DNA reads TGTGCCAGCAGTCCCATCCGAGGGAGCAATCAGCCCCAGCATTTT. The chain is built from TRBV7-2 and TRBJ1-5; D is unclear. Germline CDR1 and CDR2: SGHTA and FQGNSA. The CDR3 contains 15 residues. The V gene lost 6 bases and the J gene lost 1 base, with 13 bases spanning the gap.